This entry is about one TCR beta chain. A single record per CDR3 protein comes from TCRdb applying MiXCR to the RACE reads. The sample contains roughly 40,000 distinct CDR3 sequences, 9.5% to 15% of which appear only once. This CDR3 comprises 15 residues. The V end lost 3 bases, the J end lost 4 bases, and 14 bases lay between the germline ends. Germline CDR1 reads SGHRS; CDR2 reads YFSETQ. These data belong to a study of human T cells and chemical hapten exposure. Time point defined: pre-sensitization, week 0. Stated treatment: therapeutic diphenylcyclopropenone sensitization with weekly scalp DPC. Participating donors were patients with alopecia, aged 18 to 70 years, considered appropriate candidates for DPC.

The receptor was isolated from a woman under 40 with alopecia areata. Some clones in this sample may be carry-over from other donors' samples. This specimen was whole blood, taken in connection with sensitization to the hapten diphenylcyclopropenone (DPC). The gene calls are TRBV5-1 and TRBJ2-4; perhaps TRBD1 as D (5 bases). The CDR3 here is CASSSPDTMKNIQYF. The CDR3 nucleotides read TGCGCCAGCAGCTCCCCGGACACAATGAAAAACATTCAGTACTTC.